The 32 T cell receptor beta chains given below trace back to one sample, sequenced in a study of T-cell reconstitution after alpha-beta-depleted transplantation in children. Molecular barcoding with unique molecular identifiers was used for the TCRbeta library. TCRdb fed the PCR reads into MiXCR, producing one record per CDR3 protein. The profile shows about 120,000 distinct CDR3 sequences, 20% to 25% of them singletons. Sample: PBMCs, mostly from graft donor cells, taken 180 days after TCRalphabeta/CD19-depleted stem cell transplant. These receptor sequences come from a male patient between 2 and 10 years old who had a stem cell transplant for chronic granulomatous disease, so the T cells may come from the graft donor.

Ten or more counts support this clonotype. The chain employs TRBV29-1 and TRBJ2-5; 9 bases agree with TRBD2. Germline V gene lookup returns CDR1 SQVTM and CDR2 ANQGSEA. The CDR3 sequence is 13 residues long. With 4 bases clipped from V and 5 bases from J, the junction kept 5 bases outside the gene matches. In DNA form, the CDR3 reads TGCAGCGTTGGGGCTAGCGGGACCGAGACCCAGTACTTC. It is translated as CSVGASGTETQYF.

This clonotype was observed at least ten times. The chain has TRBV5-1 and TRBJ2-1; D might be TRBD1 (6 bases). This CDR3 has 15 amino acids. Trimming left V 3 bases short and J 3 bases short, with 13 bases between. The germline V gene encodes CDR1 SGHRS and CDR2 YFSETQ. The CDR3 region is CASSYRAAGYNEQFF. In DNA, the CDR3 is TGCGCCAGCAGCTACAGGGCCGCGGGCTACAATGAGCAGTTCTTC.

This clonotype turned up a few times. The rearrangement joins TRBV6-1 to TRBJ2-3; D ambiguous. This CDR3 region has 13 residues. V gave up 6 bases and J gave up 3 bases, with 10 bases separating them. From germline, CDR1 is MNHNS and CDR2 SASEGT. CDR3 sequence (DNA): TGTGCCAGCAGCCGTCGAAGGACAGATACGCAGTATTTT. Its translation: CASSRRRTDTQYF.

This clonotype was seen a few times. The chain couples TRBV5-1 to TRBJ2-1, with TRBD1 matching 7 bases. CDR3 length: 15 residues. Looked up from germline, CDR1 is SGHRS and CDR2 is YFSETQ. V dropped 6 bases and J dropped 4; count of bases not matched to a gene: 10. The CDR3 DNA sequence: TGCGCCAGCAAAGGTAAAACAGGGGCTTACAATGAGCAGTTCTTC. Translation: CASKGKTGAYNEQFF.

This clonotype was detected many times. The chain combines TRBV27 with TRBJ1-4; D is ambiguous. The CDR3 runs 13 residues. Trimming took off 0 bases at V and 7 bases at J, with 6 bases between the two ends. Germline-derived CDR1 and CDR2 are MNHEY and SMNVEV (reference sequence). This CDR3 is CASSLSTAEKLFF. DNA for the CDR3: TGTGCCAGCAGTTTATCGACCGCTGAAAAACTGTTTTTT.

The chain combines TRBV7-2 with TRBJ1-4, with a tentative D call TRBD1 (6 bases). From germline, CDR1 is SGHTA and CDR2 FQGNSA. The CDR3 has 15 residues. The ends were cut back, 5 bases at V and 4 bases at J, with 14 bases in the middle. In DNA, the CDR3 is TGTGCCAGCAGCCTATGGACAGTGGGTAATGAAAAACTGTTTTTT. Translating it yields CASSLWTVGNEKLFF.

The chain links TRBV24-1 to TRBJ1-2; D unclear. Per the germline V gene, CDR1 is KGHDR and CDR2 is SFDVKD. The CDR3 extends over 15 amino acids. V lost 3 bases to trimming and J lost 4 bases, with 14 bases between them. CDR3 coding DNA: TGTGCCACCAGTGATCCCGTCGAGTCCCGCTATGGCTACACCTTC. Protein product: CATSDPVESRYGYTF.

This chain links TRBV14 with TRBJ2-7, with 7 bases matching TRBD1. With V trimmed by 4 bases and J by 0 bases, 6 bases remained unmatched. Germline V CDR1 and CDR2: SGHDN, FVKESK. The CDR3 spans 15 residues. CDR3 nucleotides: TGTGCCAGCAGCCGCCCCGGGACAGCCTCCTACGAGCAGTACTTC. It translates to CASSRPGTASYEQYF.

Many counts were recorded for this clonotype. This chain joins TRBV15 and TRBJ1-4; no clear D. In germline, CDR1 is LNHNV, CDR2 YYDKDF (reference sequence). The germline V and J ends were trimmed by 1 base and 0 bases, with 15 bases remaining between them. This CDR3 has 18 amino acids. The CDR3 nucleotides read TGTGCCACCAGCAGAGTTCTGGCAATTTTTGCAACTAATGAAAAACTGTTTTTT. Protein sequence: CATSRVLAIFATNEKLFF.

The chain carries TRBV9 and TRBJ2-1; TRBD2 matches at 9 bases. V shed 3 bases and J 4 bases; nucleotides not matched to a gene: 5. This CDR3 is built from 15 residues. Germline assignment: CDR1 SGDLS and CDR2 YYNGEE. For the CDR3, the DNA is TGTGCCAGCAGCGCTATAGCGGGGGCATACAATGAGCAGTTCTTC. Amino acids: CASSAIAGAYNEQFF.

CDR3 sequence: CASSTGTGLYF. The CDR3 DNA is TGTGCCAGCAGTACCGGGACAGGGCTGTACTTC. This chain connects TRBV12-3 or TRBV12-4 to TRBJ2-7; 9 bases map to TRBD1. The CDR3 is made up of 11 amino acids. Unmatched junction bases numbered 5, after V lost 5 bases and J lost 12 bases.

This CDR3 is CASSPATGRYEQFF. CDR3 sequence (DNA): TGCGCCAGCAGCCCCGCGACAGGGCGGTATGAGCAGTTCTTC. The chain recombines TRBV5-1 with TRBJ2-1; TRBD1 matches at 7 bases. The CDR3 runs to 14 residues. Germline trimming cut 4 bases from V and 8 bases from J; bases unmatched to any gene: 9. Germline V lookup: CDR1 SGHRS, CDR2 YFSETQ.

Ten or more counts support this clonotype. The genes are TRBV5-6 and TRBJ2-2; a weak D match, TRBD1 (5 bases). CDR3 length equals 14 residues. The ends were cut back, 2 bases at V and 1 base at J, with 6 bases in the middle. Germline values: CDR1 SGHDT, CDR2 YYEEEE. CDR3 DNA: TGTGCCAGCAGCTTAGGGGTGAACACCGGGGAGCTGTTTTTT. Its protein is CASSLGVNTGELFF. The variable domain in full, completed from reference TRBV5-6 and TRBJ2-2, reads DAGVTQSPTHLIKTRGQQVTLRCSPKSGHDTVSWYQQALGQGPQFIFQYYEEEERQRGNFPDRFSGHQFPNYSSELNVNALLLGDSALYLCASSLGVNTGELFFGEGSRLTVL.

This clonotype showed up many times. The CDR3 sequence: CASSQSSRTQYF. DNA for the CDR3: TGTGCCAGCAGCCAATCTAGTCGGACCCAGTACTTC. The chain is built from TRBV14 and TRBJ2-5; D gene unclear. Germline V gives CDR1 SGHDN, CDR2 FVKESK. This CDR3 contains 12 residues. Trimming pared 2 bases from V and 7 bases from J, leaving 8 bases between. Complete variable domain (other parts from reference TRBV14 and TRBJ2-5): EAGVTQFPSHSVIEKGQTVTLRCDPISGHDNLYWYRRVMGKEIKFLLHFVKESKQDESGMPNNRFLAERTGGTYSTLKVQPAELEDSGVYFCASSQSSRTQYFGPGTRLLVL.

About this clonotype: A clone one base away is much larger, so this may be a read error. The V call is TRBV5-4, the J call TRBJ2-1; D gene uncertain. Germline V gene sequence: CDR1 SGHNT, CDR2 YYREEE (reference sequence). The CDR3 consists of 14 residues. This CDR3 reads CAISFGLVGNEQFF. CDR3 in DNA: TGTGCCATCAGCTTCGGCCTAGTCGGCAATGAGCAGTTCTTC. The entire variable domain, with the rest obtained from reference TRBV5-4 and TRBJ2-1, is as follows: ETGVTQSPTHLIKTRGQQVTLRCSSQSGHNTVSWYQQALGQGPQFIFQYYREEENGRGNFPPRFSGLQFPNYSSELNVNALELDDSALYLCAISFGLVGNEQFFGPGTRLTVL.

This rearrangement joins TRBV27 to TRBJ2-1; no reliable D call. Germline-derived CDR1 and CDR2 are MNHEY and SMNVEV (reference sequence). This CDR3 is built from 17 residues. The V end lost 6 bases, the J end lost 0 bases, and 18 bases lay between the germline ends. As DNA, the CDR3 is TGTGCCAGCAGCCCTCGCCCACAGATACTCTCCTACAATGAGCAGTTCTTC. It specifies CASSPRPQILSYNEQFF.

The chain employs TRBV7-6 and TRBJ2-1; D gene uncertain. Per the germline V gene, CDR1 is SGHVS and CDR2 is FNYEAQ. Trimming took off 4 bases at V and 8 bases at J, with 12 bases between the two ends. The CDR3 runs to 13 residues. The CDR3 nucleotides are TGTGCCAGCAGCTCGACTCTCCTCCATGAGCAGTTCTTC. Translating it yields CASSSTLLHEQFF.

The V call is TRBV29-1, the J call TRBJ1-2; 8 nucleotides match TRBD1. CDR1 is SQVTM, CDR2 ANQGSEA, per germline. The CDR3 loop spans 13 amino acids. Trimming removed 4 bases from V and 5 bases from J; junction bases left unmatched: 6. The CDR3 bases are TGCAGCGTTGTTCAGGGGGCTCTGTATGGCTACACCTTC. Its translation is CSVVQGALYGYTF.

The CDR3 DNA follows: TGCGCCAGCAGCTTGGCCCGGAACACTGAAGCTTTCTTT. Translating it yields CASSLARNTEAFF. This chain joins TRBV5-1 and TRBJ1-1; no clear D. CDR3 size: 13 residues. V was clipped by 0 bases and J by 1 base, with 4 bases between them. CDR1 SGHRS and CDR2 YFSETQ come from the germline V gene.

The V gene is TRBV19, the J gene TRBJ2-1; D unclear. The ends were cut back, 7 bases at V and 5 bases at J, with 12 bases in the middle. Germline V gene data show CDR1 as LNHDA and CDR2 as SQIVND (reference sequence). CDR3 length equals 13 residues. CDR3 region: CASKATPHNEQFF. CDR3 sequence (DNA): TGTGCCAGTAAAGCGACACCTCACAATGAGCAGTTCTTC.

The chain has TRBV12-3 or TRBV12-4 and TRBJ1-2; TRBD1 agrees at 7 bases. The ends lost 0 bases at V and 6 bases at J; junction bases unmatched: 10. CDR3 length equals 16 residues. The CDR3 protein is CASSLALSVGGDGYTF. The DNA of the CDR3 is TGTGCCAGCAGTTTAGCGCTGTCGGTAGGGGGCGATGGCTACACCTTC.

The CDR3 protein is CASSIIQQGARGNQPQHF. CDR3 in DNA: TGTGCCAGTAGTATAATTCAACAGGGGGCACGCGGCAATCAGCCCCAGCATTTT. The chain employs TRBV19 and TRBJ1-5; TRBD1 agrees at 9 bases. The germline V gene encodes CDR1 LNHDA and CDR2 SQIVND (reference sequence). V lost 2 bases and J lost 2; bases outside the gene matches: 10. The CDR3 is 18 residues long.

On this clonotype: One base away lies a much larger clone, so this may be a sequencing read error. The chain has TRBV2 and TRBJ2-7, with 9 bases identical to TRBD1. Germline V CDR1 and CDR2: SNHLY, FYNNEI. The CDR3 runs 14 residues. CDR3 amino acids: CTSTNRDRVHEQYF. CDR3 DNA: TGTACCAGCACCAACCGGGACAGGGTACACGAGCAGTACTTC.

There are many counts of this clonotype. V gene TRBV29-1 combines with J gene TRBJ1-2; tentatively, D is TRBD1 (5 bases). CDR1 and CDR2 from the germline V gene are SQVTM and ANQGSEA. The ends were cut back, 0 bases at V and 4 bases at J, with 18 bases in the middle. The CDR3 is 16 residues long. The CDR3 DNA reads TGCAGCGTTGAAGATTCTGACGGGGCCTTTACCTATGGCTACACCTTC. As protein: CSVEDSDGAFTYGYTF.

The rearrangement links TRBV7-2 to TRBJ2-6; D is possibly TRBD1 (6 bases). Germline values: CDR1 SGHTA, CDR2 FQGNSA. With 5 bases removed from V and 0 bases from J, the gap between germline ends came to 8 bases. The CDR3 sequence is 15 residues long. For the CDR3, the DNA is TGTGCCAGCAGCGGACAGCTCTCTGGGGCCAACGTCCTGACTTTC. It encodes CASSGQLSGANVLTF.

This clonotype was picked up a small number of times. J is TRBJ1-5 and V is TRBV20-1; 8 bases are shared with TRBD1. V lost 6 bases to trimming and J lost 2 bases; unmatched junction nucleotides: 6. CDR1 and CDR2 (germline): DFQATT, SNEGSKA (reference sequence). The CDR3 has 14 residues. The CDR3: CSATDRVGNQPQHF. CDR3 sequence (DNA): TGCAGTGCCACGGACAGGGTGGGCAATCAGCCCCAGCATTTT.

This clonotype was seen repeatedly, ten times or more. V is TRBV11-3 and J is TRBJ2-5; D might be TRBD2 (5 bases). Trimming stripped 2 bases from V and 2 bases from J, with 6 bases between. This CDR3 is 13 amino acids long. Germline CDR1 reads SGHNT; CDR2 reads YENEEA. CDR3: CASSLRGQETQYF. The CDR3 DNA is TGTGCCAGCAGCTTACGGGGTCAAGAGACCCAGTACTTC.

The chain recombines TRBV20-1 with TRBJ2-4; tentatively, D is TRBD2 (7 bases). V shed 3 bases and J shed 0 bases, with 18 bases lying between them. CDR1 DFQATT and CDR2 SNEGSKA come from the germline V gene (reference sequence). The CDR3 covers 17 residues. The CDR3 loop is CSASRGGAQLAKNIQYF. Written as DNA, the CDR3 is TGCAGTGCTAGCCGAGGGGGGGCCCAATTAGCCAAAAACATTCAGTACTTC.

V gene TRBV10-2 combines with J gene TRBJ2-1; 12 bases map to TRBD2. J lost 4 bases, V lost 8 bases, and 6 bases had no gene match. CDR1 is WSHSY, CDR2 SAAADI, per germline. CDR3 length equals 15 residues. The CDR3 sequence is CASALGLAGYNEQFF. Written as DNA, the CDR3 is TGCGCCAGCGCCCTAGGACTAGCGGGATACAATGAGCAGTTCTTC.

This clonotype has more than one count but fewer than ten. The DNA of the CDR3 is TGTGCCAGCAGAAAAGGACAGGGGAACAAAAACATTCAGTACTTC. Its translation: CASRKGQGNKNIQYF. The genes are TRBV7-2 and TRBJ2-4, with 9 bases identical to TRBD1. The CDR3 has 15 amino acids. The V and J ends lost 6 bases and 3 bases, in that order; junction bases with no gene match: 6. The V gene's germline CDR1 is SGHTA and CDR2 FQGNSA.

V usage is TRBV6-1 and J usage is TRBJ2-7, with 11 bases identical to TRBD2. CDR3 length: 15 amino acids. V was pared by 0 bases and J by 7 bases, with 5 bases of the junction left unmatched. Germline values: CDR1 MNHNS, CDR2 SASEGT. CDR3 bases: TGTGCCAGCAGTGAAGCACTAGCGGGAGATGTAGAGCAGTACTTC. It codes for CASSEALAGDVEQYF.

The J gene is TRBJ2-1, the V gene TRBV25-1; 8 bases map to TRBD2. The CDR3 is made up of 17 amino acids. Germline CDR1 is MGHDK and CDR2 is SYGVNS. V dropped 3 bases and J dropped 4; count of bases not matched to a gene: 11. CDR3 protein: CASSDRPGRGQYNEQFF. DNA of the CDR3: TGTGCCAGCAGTGACCGCCCCGGGAGGGGCCAATACAATGAGCAGTTCTTC.